The rows below give T cell receptor beta chains drawn from one sample of a study of siplizumab effects on memory and regulatory T cells. Their recognized antigens are unknown. The assay was immunoSEQ multiplex PCR, and TCRdb's table has in-frame clones only and misses some. The sample shows about 12,000 clones, 40% to 50% of them seen only once. Sequencing was carried out using CFSE-low (dividing) CD8+ T cells sorted from an allogeneic mixed lymphocyte reaction. These receptors originate from a human donor in good health; the cells came from an allogeneic mixed lymphocyte reaction. Some clones in this sample may be carry-over from other donors' samples. Each CDR3 is given with its conserved first and last residue. D genes are given only for firm matches. Expanded clones get a size class; other rows say once, few or many, or leave the size out.

clone size | J gene | D gene | V gene | CDR3 DNA | CDR3 protein
- | TRBJ2-1 | - | TRBV13 | TGTGCCAGCAGCTTGGAGGAGCGCAATGAGCAGTTCTTC | CASSLEERNEQFF
- | TRBJ2-7 | - | TRBV18 | TGTGCCAGCTCACCCGGGCAGGGCGCCTACGAGCAGTACTTC | CASSPGQGAYEQYF
few | TRBJ2-7 | - | TRBV6-5 | TGTGCCAGCAGTTACTCCAGTCCCGAGGACTCCTACGAGCAGTACTTC | CASSYSSPEDSYEQYF
few | TRBJ2-5 | TRBD2 | TRBV11-2 | TGTGCCAGCAGCTTAGGGTACCCAGCGGGGGGGCCCTGGGAGACCCAGTACTTC | CASSLGYPAGGPWETQYF
- | TRBJ2-7 | TRBD1 | TRBV19 | TGTGCCAGTAGCCCCGGGACAGGGGGTTACGAGCAGTACTTC | CASSPGTGGYEQYF
- | TRBJ2-3 | - | TRBV19 | TGTGCCAGTAGGCTACAGTACGCGTGGGATACGCAGTATTTT | CASRLQYAWDTQYF
- | TRBJ1-1 | - | TRBV19 | TGTGCCAGTAGTGCCGGCTGGGCGGGGAACACTGAAGCTTTCTTT | CASSAGWAGNTEAFF
- | TRBJ2-5 | - | TRBV29-1 | TGCAGCGTAGTCGGGCAGACCCAGTACTTC | CSVVGQTQYF
- | TRBJ2-7 | - | TRBV18 | TGTGCCAGCTCACCAGCAGGGTTGATCCCCTACGAGCAGTACTTC | CASSPAGLIPYEQYF
once | TRBJ2-1 | - | TRBV29-1 | TGCAGCGCCGATCAAGTGGACAGACTAATTTTGTCCTACAATGAGCAGTTCTTC | CSADQVDRLILSYNEQFF
- | TRBJ2-7 | - | TRBV2 | TGTGCCAGCAGTGAAGGCCCCCGATACGAGCAGTACTTC | CASSEGPRYEQYF
- | TRBJ1-5 | - | TRBV5-1 | TGCGCCAGCAGCCCCTTTGGAGGGGAGTATCAGCCCCAGCATTTT | CASSPFGGEYQPQHF
- | TRBJ2-7 | - | TRBV7-6 | TGCGCCAGCAGCTTAGCGGAGTTTTACGAGCAGTACTTC | CASSLAEFYEQYF
- | TRBJ1-2 | - | TRBV6-6 | TGTGCCAGCAGTTACGCTAGCGAAGAGTACTATGGCTACACCTTC | CASSYASEEYYGYTF
few | TRBJ2-3 | TRBD1 | TRBV19 | TGTGCCAGTAGTGGACAGGGGTACGCAGATACGCAGTATTTT | CASSGQGYADTQYF
few | TRBJ2-7 | - | TRBV27 | TGTGCCAGCAGTTTCAGCGCTTTGAGCTCCTACGAGCAGTACTTC | CASSFSALSSYEQYF
- | TRBJ2-1 | - | TRBV25-1 | TGTGCCAGCAGTGAAGGGGTCTACAATGAGCAGTTCTTC | CASSEGVYNEQFF
- | TRBJ1-2 | - | TRBV7-6 | TGTGCCAGCAGCTTAGCGAGCGGCTACACCTTC | CASSLASGYTF
medium-sized | TRBJ1-1 | - | TRBV19 | TGTGCCAGTAGTACACATAGAGAAGCTTTCTTT | CASSTHREAFF
few | TRBJ1-2 | TRBD1 | TRBV7-2 | TGTGCCAGCAGTACAGGGGTCAACTATGGCTACACCTTC | CASSTGVNYGYTF
medium-sized | TRBJ2-2 | - | TRBV2 | TGTGCCAGCAGTGACTGGGGTATCACCGGGGAGCTGTTTTTT | CASSDWGITGELFF
- | TRBJ2-1 | TRBD1 | TRBV29-1 | TGCAGCGTCTTAGGGACAGCCTACAATGAGCAGTTCTTC | CSVLGTAYNEQFF
few | TRBJ2-3 | - | TRBV4-1 | TGCGCCAGCAGCCAAGAAAAAGGGCGCAGAAGCACAGATACGCAGTATTTT | CASSQEKGRRSTDTQYF
- | TRBJ1-3 | - | TRBV7-9 | TGTGCCAGCAGCTCGCCCCTGACCGATTACTCTGGAAACACCATATATTTT | CASSSPLTDYSGNTIYF
once | TRBJ2-2 | TRBD1 | TRBV4-1 | TGCGCCAGCAGAGAGGACAGGGGAGTTAACACCGGGGAGCTGTTTTTT | CASREDRGVNTGELFF
- | TRBJ2-7 | TRBD1 | TRBV6-5 | TGTGCCAGCAGTTGGGACAGGGGTATCATCGGCGAGCAGTACTTC | CASSWDRGIIGEQYF
- | TRBJ2-1 | - | TRBV4-2 | TGTGCCAGCAGCCAAGAAGTTGGGTCGTTAAACAATGAGCAGTTCTTC | CASSQEVGSLNNEQFF
- | TRBJ2-7 | TRBD1 | TRBV7-7 | TGTGCTAGCAGCTCCGGGACAGGGGGCTTCTACGAGCAGTACTTC | CASSSGTGGFYEQYF
- | TRBJ1-1 | TRBD1 | TRBV7-9 | TGTGCCAGCAGCTTTACAGGGGGTTTCACTGAAGCTTTCTTT | CASSFTGGFTEAFF
- | TRBJ1-3 | - | TRBV7-9 | TGTGCCAGCAGCCCGGTATTGTCTGGAAACACCATATATTTT | CASSPVLSGNTIYF
- | TRBJ2-1 | TRBD1 | TRBV5-1 | TGCGCCAGCAGCTTCGGGACAGGACTGAGTGGGCAGTTCTTC | CASSFGTGLSGQFF
- | TRBJ1-2 | TRBD1 | TRBV7-6 | TGTGCCAGCAGCTTATACCCCGGGACAGCGACTAACTATGGCTACACCTTC | CASSLYPGTATNYGYTF
- | TRBJ2-2 | TRBD1 | TRBV6-5 | TGTGCCAGCAGTCCGGGACAGGGGTTCACCGGGGAGCTGTTTTTT | CASSPGQGFTGELFF
- | TRBJ1-3 | - | TRBV18 | TGTGCCAGCTCACCACCGGACGGGAACACCATATATTTT | CASSPPDGNTIYF
- | TRBJ1-2 | - | TRBV4-1 | TGCGCCAGCAGCCAAGCTGGGGGCCAAGGCTACACCTTC | CASSQAGGQGYTF